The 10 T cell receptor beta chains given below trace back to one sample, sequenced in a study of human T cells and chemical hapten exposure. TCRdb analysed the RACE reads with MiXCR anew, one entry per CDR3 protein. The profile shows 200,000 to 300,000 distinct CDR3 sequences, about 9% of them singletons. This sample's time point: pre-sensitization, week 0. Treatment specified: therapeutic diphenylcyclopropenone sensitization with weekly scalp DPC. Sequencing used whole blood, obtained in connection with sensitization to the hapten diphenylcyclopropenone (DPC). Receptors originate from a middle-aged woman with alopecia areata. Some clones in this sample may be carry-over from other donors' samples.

The CDR3 sequence: CASSPPLGGPERQYF. Written as DNA, the CDR3 is TGTGCCAGCAGTCCCCCCTTAGGTGGCCCGGAGAGGCAGTACTTC. The chain links TRBV28 to TRBJ2-7; D is ambiguous. V gave up 5 bases and J gave up 9 bases, with 23 bases separating them. The CDR3 length is 15 residues. The germline V gene has CDR1 MDHEN and CDR2 SYDVKM.

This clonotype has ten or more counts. CDR3 sequence: CASRTTGEETQYF. For the CDR3, the DNA is TGTGCCAGCAGGACGACAGGGGAAGAGACCCAGTACTTC. The J gene is TRBJ2-5, the V gene TRBV6-6, with 8 bases lining up with TRBD1. This CDR3 has 13 residues. Germline trimming cut 6 bases from V and 3 bases from J; bases unmatched to any gene: 3. The germline CDR1 and CDR2 sequences are MNHNY and SVGAGI (reference sequence).

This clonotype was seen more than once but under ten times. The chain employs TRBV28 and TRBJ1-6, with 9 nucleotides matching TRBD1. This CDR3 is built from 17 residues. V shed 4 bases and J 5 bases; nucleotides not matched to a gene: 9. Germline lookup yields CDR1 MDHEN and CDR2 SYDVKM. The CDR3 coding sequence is TGTGCCAGCAGTTCCGCTCACCGGGACAGGGATAATTCACCCCTCCACTTT. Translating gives CASSSAHRDRDNSPLHF.

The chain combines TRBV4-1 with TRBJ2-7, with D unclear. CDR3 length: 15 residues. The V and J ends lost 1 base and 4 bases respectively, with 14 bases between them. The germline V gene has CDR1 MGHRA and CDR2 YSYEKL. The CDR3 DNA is TGCGCCAGCAGCCAAGGATTCGGAGCACAATACGAGCAGTACTTC. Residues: CASSQGFGAQYEQYF.

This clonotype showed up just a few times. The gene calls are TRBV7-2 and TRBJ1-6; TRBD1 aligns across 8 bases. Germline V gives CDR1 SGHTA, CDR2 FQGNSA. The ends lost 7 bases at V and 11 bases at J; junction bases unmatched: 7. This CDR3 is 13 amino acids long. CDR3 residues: CASTREQGAPLHF. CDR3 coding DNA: TGTGCCAGCACGAGAGAACAGGGGGCACCCCTCCACTTT.

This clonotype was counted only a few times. The CDR3 loop is CASSSGVASSGNTIYF. The DNA for the CDR3 is TGCGCCAGCAGCTCGGGAGTAGCGAGTTCTGGAAACACCATATATTTT. This chain joins TRBV5-1 and TRBJ1-3; no clear D gene. CDR1 SGHRS and CDR2 YFSETQ come from the germline V gene. This CDR3 has 16 amino acids. Trimming took 3 bases from V and 1 from J, leaving 14 bases between them.

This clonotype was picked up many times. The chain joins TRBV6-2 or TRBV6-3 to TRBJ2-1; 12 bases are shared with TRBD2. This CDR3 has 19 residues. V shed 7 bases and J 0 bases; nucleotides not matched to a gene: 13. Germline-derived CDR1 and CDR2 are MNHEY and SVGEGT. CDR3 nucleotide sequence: TGTGCCAGCACACAAAGACTAGCGGGAGTCTTAAGCTCCTACAATGAGCAGTTCTTC. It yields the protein CASTQRLAGVLSSYNEQFF.

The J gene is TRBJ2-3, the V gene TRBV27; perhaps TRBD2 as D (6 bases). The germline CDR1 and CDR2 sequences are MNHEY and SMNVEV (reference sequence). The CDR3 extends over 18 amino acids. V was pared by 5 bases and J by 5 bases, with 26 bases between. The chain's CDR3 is CASSPSNRGTPPKDTQYF. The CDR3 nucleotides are TGTGCCAGCAGTCCCTCAAATCGGGGGACTCCGCCAAAAGATACGCAGTATTTT.

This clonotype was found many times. CDR3 protein: CATGTSGYNEQFF. In nucleotides, the CDR3 is TGTGCCACGGGGACTAGCGGTTACAATGAGCAGTTCTTC. The chain employs TRBV12-3 or TRBV12-4 and TRBJ2-1, with TRBD2 matching 11 bases. The length of the CDR3 is 13 residues. With 10 bases clipped from V and 4 bases from J, the junction kept 3 bases outside the gene matches.

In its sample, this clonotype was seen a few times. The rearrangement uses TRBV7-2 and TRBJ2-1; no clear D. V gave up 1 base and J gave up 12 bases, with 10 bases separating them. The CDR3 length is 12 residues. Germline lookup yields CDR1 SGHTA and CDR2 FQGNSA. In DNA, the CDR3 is TGTGCCAGCAGCTTAGATCTCCCGCCGCAGTTCTTC. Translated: CASSLDLPPQFF.